Presented here are 2 T cell receptor beta chains from one specimen sequenced in a study of shared clonotypes between healthy human individuals. Sequenced by immunoSEQ multiplex PCR; TCRdb stores in-frame clones only, minus some. The sample lists about 1.4 million clones; 95% to 97% were seen once. Material: naive CD4+ T cells sorted from blood. Stated subset: CD45RA+ positively selected. These receptors were taken from a man under 40 in good health.

The chain joins TRBV6-1 to TRBJ2-7; weak D call: TRBD1 (6 bases). The germline CDR1 and CDR2 sequences are MNHNS and SASEGT. V was trimmed by 7 bases and J by 4 bases, leaving 17 bases between them. The CDR3 spans 14 residues. Here the CDR3 DNA reads TGTGCCAGCACCCAAGTGGGGGCTCGGTACGAGCAGTACTTC. Amino acid sequence: CASTQVGARYEQYF.

This sequence joins TRBV5-1 and TRBJ2-3, with 13 bases aligning to TRBD2. The CDR3 has 19 residues. J lost 0 bases, V lost 0 bases, and 7 bases had no gene match. Germline values: CDR1 SGHRS, CDR2 YFSETQ. The CDR3 DNA reads TGCGCCAGCAGCTTGGCCGGGACTAGCGGGGCAGCTAGCACAGATACGCAGTATTTT. Encoded protein: CASSLAGTSGAASTDTQYF.